This is a list of T cell receptor beta chains from one sample in a study of graft-versus-host responses after intestinal transplantation. No antigens are known for them. Profiled with immunoSEQ multiplex PCR; TCRdb holds only in-frame clones, not every one. Of about 90,000 clones detected, roughly 92% appear once; the ten largest clones hold over 0.3%. This specimen consisted of unstimulated CD4+ T cells sorted from spleen or lymph node cells, obtained before intestinal transplant. The receptors derive from a human donor who received an intestinal transplant. Both conserved end residues are part of each CDR3. D genes are given only for firm matches. The size of a clone is reported for some rows only, either as once, few or many, or as a class for expanded clones.

v_call	j_call	d_call	clone_size	cdr3_aa	cdr3_nt
TRBV28	TRBJ2-1	TRBD2	NA	CASSSSGRRYNEQFF	TGTGCCAGCAGTTCCAGCGGGAGAAGGTACAATGAGCAGTTCTTC
TRBV5-1	TRBJ1-1	NA	NA	CASSLENVMNTEAFF	TGCGCCAGCAGCCTTGAGAATGTCATGAACACTGAAGCTTTCTTT
TRBV23-1	TRBJ2-7	NA	once	CASSQPTGVEQYF	TGCGCCAGCAGTCAACCGACCGGGGTCGAGCAGTACTTC
TRBV11-2	TRBJ2-7	TRBD2	NA	CASSLGLAVFEQYF	TGTGCCAGCAGCTTAGGGCTAGCGGTTTTCGAGCAGTACTTC
TRBV4-2	TRBJ1-4	NA	NA	CASSQDRGRGSGEKLFF	TGTGCCAGCAGCCAAGATCGCGGCAGAGGGTCCGGGGAAAAACTGTTTTTT
TRBV30	TRBJ1-5	NA	few	CAWSPGPNQPQHF	TGTGCCTGGAGCCCCGGTCCCAATCAGCCCCAGCATTTT
TRBV9	TRBJ2-1	NA	NA	CASSVGQNNEQFF	TGTGCCAGCAGCGTCGGCCAAAACAATGAGCAGTTCTTC
TRBV6-6	TRBJ2-7	TRBD2	NA	CASSPGTSGSANEQYF	TGTGCCAGCAGTCCCGGGACTAGCGGGAGTGCTAACGAGCAGTACTTC
TRBV14	TRBJ2-2	TRBD1	NA	CASSHPLRGTGNGELFF	TGTGCCAGCAGCCACCCTCTAAGGGGGACAGGGAACGGGGAGCTGTTTTTT
TRBV30	TRBJ2-7	NA	NA	CAWKRAVYEQYF	TGTGCCTGGAAAAGGGCGGTCTACGAGCAGTACTTC
TRBV19	TRBJ2-1	TRBD2	NA	CASSPKGLAGVQNYNEQFF	TGTGCCAGTAGCCCAAAAGGACTAGCGGGAGTTCAGAACTACAATGAGCAGTTCTTC
TRBV7-2	TRBJ2-5	NA	NA	CASSFTETQYF	TGTGCCAGCAGCTTTACGGAGACCCAGTACTTC
TRBV21-1	TRBJ2-3	NA	NA	CASSKVGDYPTDTQYF	TGTGCCAGCAGCAAAGTGGGGGACTATCCCACAGATACGCAGTATTTT
TRBV5-6	TRBJ1-3	NA	NA	CASSYWTSRSAGNTIYF	TGTGCCAGCAGCTACTGGACATCCAGAAGTGCTGGAAACACCATATATTTT
TRBV9	TRBJ2-1	TRBD2	NA	CASSSFAGATYGEQFF	TGTGCCAGCAGCTCTTTTGCGGGAGCCACTTACGGTGAGCAGTTCTTC
TRBV9	TRBJ2-7	NA	NA	CASSRGVVDEQYF	TGTGCCAGCAGCCGAGGGGTTGTGGACGAGCAGTACTTC
TRBV5-8	TRBJ2-2	TRBD1	NA	CASSGPPGQQNTGELFF	TGTGCCAGCAGCGGTCCTCCGGGACAGCAGAACACCGGGGAGCTGTTTTTT
TRBV30	TRBJ1-2	TRBD1	NA	CAWGERGGSYGYTF	TGTGCCTGGGGAGAAAGAGGGGGCAGCTATGGCTACACCTTC
TRBV19	TRBJ1-2	NA	few	CASSIGGGPYGYTF	TGTGCCAGTAGTATAGGCGGGGGACCCTATGGCTACACCTTC
TRBV5-4	TRBJ2-1	NA	once	CASSLIGYEQFF	TGTGCCAGCAGCTTGATTGGCTATGAGCAGTTCTTC
TRBV9	TRBJ2-3	NA	NA	CASSSGTSSWADTQYF	TGTGCCAGCAGCTCCGGGACTTCCAGTTGGGCAGATACGCAGTATTTT
TRBV6-1	TRBJ2-7	NA	NA	CASSEDLLSYEQYF	TGTGCCAGCAGTGAAGATCTCCTTTCCTACGAGCAGTACTTC
TRBV18	TRBJ1-1	NA	NA	CASSPVQGIGGTFF	TGTGCCAGCTCACCCGTACAGGGAATCGGGGGAACTTTCTTT
TRBV4-1	TRBJ2-1	TRBD2	NA	CASSQGTLLPGLGYNEQFF	TGCGCCAGCAGCCAAGGAACCCTTCTTCCGGGACTAGGTTACAATGAGCAGTTCTTC
TRBV4-1	TRBJ2-2	TRBD2	NA	CASSQVVRAGGGDTGELFF	TGCGCCAGCAGCCAAGTAGTTAGGGCGGGAGGAGGGGACACCGGGGAGCTGTTTTTT
TRBV30	TRBJ1-4	TRBD1	NA	CAWMPDRGNEKLFF	TGTGCCTGGATGCCGGACAGGGGGAATGAAAAACTGTTTTTT
TRBV19	TRBJ2-7	NA	once	CASSGTGIYEQYF	TGTGCCAGTAGTGGAACAGGGATCTACGAGCAGTACTTC
TRBV27	TRBJ2-1	TRBD2	NA	CASRGTSGNGYEQFF	TGTGCCAGCAGGGGGACTAGCGGGAACGGGTATGAGCAGTTCTTC
TRBV15	TRBJ2-5	NA	once	CATSGRQIQETQYF	TGTGCCACCAGCGGCCGACAGATCCAAGAGACCCAGTACTTC
TRBV19	TRBJ1-6	NA	NA	CASSTTVTKGSPLHF	TGTGCCAGTAGTACGACAGTGACTAAGGGTTCACCCCTCCACTTT
TRBV27	TRBJ1-6	TRBD1	NA	CASSLGQGRTYNSPLHF	TGTGCCAGCAGTTTAGGACAGGGGAGGACCTATAATTCACCCCTCCACTTT
TRBV5-4	TRBJ2-2	NA	NA	CASSLMGMNTGELFF	TGTGCCAGCAGCTTGATGGGGATGAACACCGGGGAGCTGTTTTTT
TRBV27	TRBJ1-2	TRBD1	NA	CASSSLRQGGYGYTF	TGTGCCAGCAGTTCCCTCCGACAGGGAGGGTATGGCTACACCTTC
TRBV5-1	TRBJ2-1	TRBD2	NA	CASSWLSGTSDYNEQFF	TGCGCCAGCAGCTGGCTCAGTGGGACTAGCGATTACAATGAGCAGTTCTTC
TRBV7-9	TRBJ2-5	TRBD1	NA	CASANRGAKEAQYF	TGTGCCAGCGCCAACAGGGGCGCAAAAGAGGCCCAGTACTTC
TRBV5-1	TRBJ2-7	TRBD2	NA	CASSPRTSGTQFGEQYF	TGCGCCAGCAGCCCGCGGACTAGCGGGACCCAATTTGGCGAGCAGTACTTC
TRBV5-8	TRBJ2-1	NA	NA	CASSFGAGTGFF	NA
TRBV19	TRBJ1-2	NA	NA	CASSTHPTDYYGYTF	TGTGCCAGTAGTACACACCCGACAGACTACTATGGCTACACCTTC
TRBV6-4	TRBJ2-1	NA	few	CASSDSWANEQFF	TGTGCCAGCAGTGACTCGTGGGCCAATGAGCAGTTCTTC
TRBV9	TRBJ2-7	TRBD2	NA	CASSPSGGAYEQYF	TGTGCCAGCAGCCCCTCGGGGGGAGCCTACGAGCAGTACTTC
TRBV5-1	TRBJ2-7	TRBD2	NA	CASSVGASGRAGYEQYF	TGCGCCAGCAGCGTCGGGGCTAGCGGGAGGGCCGGGTACGAGCAGTACTTC
TRBV18	TRBJ2-5	NA	NA	CASSPRQETQYF	TGTGCCAGCTCACCAAGACAAGAGACCCAGTACTTC